A selection of T cell receptor beta chains follows, all from one sample in a study of cytomegalovirus exposure and HLA in healthy donors. Using immunoSEQ multiplex PCR, the repertoire was profiled, and TCRdb retains in-frame clones only, with some absent. The profile covers about 97,000 clones, with 79% appearing a single time and approximately 3.3% taken by the ten largest. Sequenced material: PBMCs. The source is a male donor in good health and CMV-seropositive. Both conserved end residues are trimmed from each CDR3.

v_call: TRBV30; j_call: TRBJ2-3; cdr3_aa: AWSTSDTQY
v_call: TRBV6-5; j_call: TRBJ1-2; cdr3_aa: ASSERDAGEGYT
v_call: TRBV18; j_call: TRBJ1-2; cdr3_aa: ASSPGQGESNYGYT
v_call: TRBV4-1; j_call: TRBJ1-2; cdr3_aa: ASSQASQGPNYGYT
v_call: TRBV7-2; j_call: TRBJ2-7; cdr3_aa: ASSFGRNPSYEQY
v_call: TRBV4-3; j_call: TRBJ2-1; cdr3_aa: ASSQELANEQF
v_call: TRBV2; j_call: TRBJ1-1; cdr3_aa: ASSRDSAMNTEAF
v_call: TRBV4-3; j_call: TRBJ2-1; cdr3_aa: ASSQDRGGYNEQF
v_call: TRBV10-1; j_call: TRBJ1-1; cdr3_aa: ASSRGSAEAF
v_call: TRBV7-3; j_call: TRBJ2-5; cdr3_aa: ASSLIGETQY
v_call: TRBV15; j_call: TRBJ1-1; cdr3_aa: ATSRQGVNTEAF
v_call: TRBV4-1; j_call: TRBJ1-6; cdr3_aa: ASSQALLQGTNSPLH
v_call: TRBV5-4; j_call: TRBJ2-7; cdr3_aa: ASSSLGLASYEQY
v_call: TRBV6-1; j_call: TRBJ1-6; cdr3_aa: ASSERTLRSSPLH